The subject of this entry is one TCR beta chain. The antigen is undetermined. The sample is drawn from a study of cytomegalovirus exposure and HLA in healthy donors. V was clipped by 4 bases and J by 1 base, with 8 bases between them. This CDR3 is built from 14 residues. CDR1 and CDR2 from the germline V gene are MNHNS and SASEGT. General study points: Per published accounts, TCR beta sequences correctly predicted the HLA-A and HLA-B alleles of most subjects. Among immune exposure information, only CMV serostatus was available. Across donors, most TCRs were seen rarely, yet some public ones were widespread.

This PCR relied on a set of 60 Vbeta primers and 13 Jbeta primers. Measured with immunoSEQ multiplex PCR; TCRdb has only the in-frame clones, and not every one. The table shows under 150,000 clones, with approximately 80% occurring only once. Each donor was nominally healthy when sampled (though unrecorded immune exposures were likely). The sequencing sample was made of PBMCs. The TCR was taken from a woman aged 40-49 years in good health and CMV-seronegative. The rearrangement links TRBV6-1 to TRBJ1-5; the D is unclear. CDR3 in amino acids: CASSGSGSNQPQHF. In nucleotides, the CDR3 is TGTGCCAGCAGTGGGTCGGGGAGCAATCAGCCCCAGCATTTT.